This T cell receptor beta chain comes out of a study of T cell responses to AZD1222 COVID-19 vaccine. Findings and caveats of the study: Clonal diversity was possibly underestimated; the donors were predominantly white British and more often female.

Points on this clone: Its matching antigen is unknown.

Assay used: immunoSEQ multiplex PCR; TCRdb lists only in-frame clones, some missing. The sample holds about 150,000 clones, roughly 87% seen once. Between the trimmed V and J ends, which lost 11 bases and 4 bases, there was a span of 21 bases. CDR3 length: 14 amino acids. Germline V CDR1 and CDR2: ENHRY, SYGVKD. The receptor was isolated from an adult who received the AZD1222 COVID-19 vaccine. Here the sequenced sample was peripheral blood, taken 28 days after the second AZD1222 dose. The chain has TRBV10-3 and TRBJ2-7; possible D gene TRBD2, 6 bases. The CDR3 is CAGGTGTGVYEQYF. DNA for the CDR3: TGTGCCGGGGGGACCGGGACCGGGGTATACGAGCAGTACTTC.